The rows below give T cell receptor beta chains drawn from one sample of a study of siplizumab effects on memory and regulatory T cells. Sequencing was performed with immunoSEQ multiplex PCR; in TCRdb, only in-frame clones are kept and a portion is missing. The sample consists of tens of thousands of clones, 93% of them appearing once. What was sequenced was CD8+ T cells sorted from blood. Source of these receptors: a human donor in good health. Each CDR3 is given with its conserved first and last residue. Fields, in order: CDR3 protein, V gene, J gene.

cdr3_aa: CASSLGRNTEAFF
v_call: TRBV7-9
j_call: TRBJ1-1

cdr3_aa: CASSPSQTYEQYF
v_call: TRBV4-1
j_call: TRBJ2-7

cdr3_aa: CASSYYGSDGYTF
v_call: TRBV6-6
j_call: TRBJ1-2

cdr3_aa: CASSYGTSGTYEQYF
v_call: TRBV6-5
j_call: TRBJ2-7

cdr3_aa: CASSLVGRAKETQYF
v_call: TRBV7-8
j_call: TRBJ2-5

cdr3_aa: CASSFGLADYNEQFF
v_call: TRBV27
j_call: TRBJ2-1

cdr3_aa: CASSPASEMSSYNEQFF
v_call: TRBV18
j_call: TRBJ2-1

cdr3_aa: CASSEGGLAGDGTDTQYF
v_call: TRBV6-1
j_call: TRBJ2-3

cdr3_aa: CASSRPLGRGYGYTF
v_call: TRBV7-9
j_call: TRBJ1-2

cdr3_aa: CSVRSTGELFF
v_call: TRBV29-1
j_call: TRBJ2-2

cdr3_aa: CASSLEPDNYEQYF
v_call: TRBV7-2
j_call: TRBJ2-7

cdr3_aa: CASSLEAGGYEQYF
v_call: TRBV7-8
j_call: TRBJ2-7

cdr3_aa: CASSSDPDNEQFF
v_call: TRBV27
j_call: TRBJ2-1

cdr3_aa: CASSLTPGQGMNTEAFF
v_call: TRBV27
j_call: TRBJ1-1

cdr3_aa: CASSFGGSNEQYF
v_call: TRBV5-1
j_call: TRBJ2-7

cdr3_aa: CASSLHPYEQYF
v_call: TRBV7-9
j_call: TRBJ2-7

cdr3_aa: CASSQQGSEQFF
v_call: TRBV4-1
j_call: TRBJ2-1

cdr3_aa: CSVDGAGANTGELFF
v_call: TRBV29-1
j_call: TRBJ2-2

cdr3_aa: CASSQARGGPTYEQYF
v_call: TRBV14
j_call: TRBJ2-7

cdr3_aa: CASKESHEQYF
v_call: TRBV27
j_call: TRBJ2-7

cdr3_aa: CASSLLHTSGGNIQYF
v_call: TRBV5-4
j_call: TRBJ2-4

cdr3_aa: CASSDQGASGNTIYF
v_call: TRBV25-1
j_call: TRBJ1-3

cdr3_aa: CASSHGGDYGYTF
v_call: TRBV4-1
j_call: TRBJ1-2

cdr3_aa: CASSSFSVQYNEQFF
v_call: TRBV5-1
j_call: TRBJ2-1

cdr3_aa: CASKTTGAAQYF
v_call: TRBV5-1
j_call: TRBJ2-7

cdr3_aa: CASSLPTLAGELDTQYF
v_call: TRBV11-1
j_call: TRBJ2-3

cdr3_aa: CASSIGIVGTDTQYF
v_call: TRBV19
j_call: TRBJ2-3

cdr3_aa: CASRDTGTGELFF
v_call: TRBV15
j_call: TRBJ2-2

cdr3_aa: CASSLSAGVYETQYF
v_call: TRBV13
j_call: TRBJ2-5